This TCR beta chain appears in the sequencing data of a study of cytomegalovirus exposure and HLA in healthy donors (dated by TCRdb to 2015 to 2018). Regarding the study in general: An earlier analysis of some 550 of the donors reported approximately 290 Gb of sequence data and 100 million to 140 million unique TCR beta sequences from roughly 180 million T cells. Rather than drawing on any new phenotypic data, the later analysis identified candidate immune exposures from TCR beta sequences and the way those sequences occurred across donors. Alongside the repertoire data, information on donor age, sex, ethnicity and CMV serostatus was compiled. A later analysis re-examined previously published TCR beta repertoires from about 700 donors and added high-resolution HLA genotyping to investigate patterns of TCR occurrence. An earlier analysis of some 600 of the donors applied high-throughput TCR beta sequencing to assess whether each TCR beta V gene segment acted as functional or pseudogenic. Along with the approximately 650-subject first cohort, a separate validation cohort of approximately 110 different subjects was used. A later genetic analysis used genome-wide SNP genotypes for about 60% of the roughly 670 donors, treating that subset as a discovery cohort. All discovery cohort repertoires had been generated on a single sequencing platform. The study aimed to test whether signatures of past pathogen exposure could be identified by cataloging public T cell receptors. Of the approximately 400 genotyped donors, approximately 82% fell in the genetic ancestry cluster associated with self-reported Caucasian donors. A handful of DR-DQ haplotypes were handled as single units for association and clustering because linkage in the cohort was strong. Typing coverage differed by locus: A, B, C, DRB1 and DQB1 were typed in about 620-630 donors, DQA1 in 500 to 550, DPA1 in 600 to 610, and DPB1 in 450 to 480. An early release that covered some 640 HLA-typed donors contained approximately 300 gigabases of sequencing data and about 93 million unique TCR sequences. Among some 400 genotyped donors of the cohort, an average of roughly 230,000 unique TCR beta nucleotide sequences was sequenced per donor, of which roughly 17% were non-productive. The study profiled the T cell repertoires of under 700 subjects by immunosequencing and related them to cytomegalovirus serostatus. The study combined high-throughput TCR immunosequencing, statistical association of individual TCRs with disease status, and machine learning to predict cytomegalovirus infection status. HLA typing covered class I and class II loci at four-digit resolution.

The paper's findings and limits, for the study overall: An association between a missense DCLRE1C variant and V-gene and J-gene trimming of TCR beta chains was found in a later genetic analysis and replicated in an independent cohort. Linkage disequilibrium might explain the correlated functional status among segregating V segments, but an unknown experimental factor could not be ruled out. A later analysis associated 16,951 TCR beta sequences with specific HLA alleles at a false discovery rate of 0.05. In an earlier analysis of several hundred of the donors, most TCR beta V segments were observed in productive rearrangements about 87% or about 30% of the time, broadly matching IMGT annotations. Because the 87-base-pair reads could not distinguish some IMGT-functional V segments, including TRBV6-2 and TRBV6-3, those segments were excluded. Because HLA typing was missing for some donors at each locus, association tests included only the typed subset. A cluster of highly shared sequence variants was judged likely to be a technical artifact of the sequencing pipeline. It was suggested by the authors that the approach could potentially be generalized to other disease states and immunological phenotypes. The study listed 150 to 200 TCR beta chains as associated with cytomegalovirus. In a later analysis, several top co-occurrence clusters were reported to appear linked to parvovirus B19, influenza, CMV and Epstein-Barr virus. Because counts were too low, roughly 17 rarely observed V segments, including chromosome 9 orphons, were left out of the earlier analysis of a few hundred of the donors. Three of the identified cytomegalovirus-associated TCR beta chains were confirmed in vitro to be specific for cytomegalovirus antigens. Most CMV-associated TCR beta chains appeared to be HLA-restricted in a later analysis, and the HLA associations seemed to be driven largely by CMV exposure. The cohort was sequenced for TCR beta chains only, and without alpha or paired-chain data the features that could be detected were limited. The presence/absence analyses assumed that sequencing depth was roughly uniform across donors, and that assumption may not be true. The classifier was reported to diagnose cytomegalovirus status with high specificity and sensitivity in both the original cohort and the validation cohort. Immune exposure information for the cohort was limited to CMV serostatus. When HLA alleles, especially DR and DQ, strongly co-occurred, TCR associations were difficult to assign to individual alleles. Most TCR sequences were observed very rarely across donors, whereas some public TCRs were present in many individuals. A later analysis found that TCR association rates varied across HLA loci, with DRB1 alleles showing the most associated TCRs and HLA-C alleles the fewest. A further reported finding was that TCR beta sequences accurately predicted the HLA-A and HLA-B alleles for most subjects in the first cohort. A later genetic analysis reported fewer N-insertions in productive TCRs among donors in an Asian-associated ancestry cluster than the 666-donor mean. In a later analysis, HLA-associated TCR beta chains showed more clonal expansion and lower generation probabilities than non-associated chains that were equally common.

In total, about 650 healthy bone marrow donors made up the cohort. All cohort members were sampled while nominally healthy, although unrecorded immune exposures were likely present. The donor was CMV seropositive and was included in the group of around 300 seropositive cohort members. Every donor gave a peripheral blood sample, and the peripheral blood mononuclear cells from that sample were used for TCR beta sequencing. The Qiagen DNeasy Blood Extraction Kit was used to extract genomic DNA from the blood cell samples. The CDR3 runs 11 residues from the cysteine to the phenylalanine. Here the CDR3 DNA is all that survives: 33 bases in frame from base 1. The germline ends are 7 bases apart after V is trimmed by 6 bases and J by 1 base. Per the germline V gene (reference sequence), DFQATT is the CDR1 and SNEGSKA is the CDR2. Points on this clone: It has no known antigen specificity. No base quality values were provided; no much bigger clone lies one nucleotide off.

Library preparation employed the immunoSEQ multiplex PCR assay. For the multiplex PCR, a mixture combining 60 forward primers for TCR Vbeta segments and 13 reverse primers for TCR Jbeta segments was used. Amplification of the CDR3 region of rearranged TCR beta genes was performed with a multiplex PCR assay on genomic DNA. The amplified TCR beta libraries were sequenced on the Illumina HiSeq System as 87-base-pair reads. The original methods were these. Across the 640 or so repertoires, a later analysis counted 80 million or so unique TCR beta chains, 9.5 million to 12 million of which were shared by at least two donors. A nearest-neighbor algorithm error-corrected the raw reads and collapsed the reads into unique sequences, merging closely related sequences to remove PCR and sequencing errors. V, D and J gene segments were assigned by aligning CDR3 sequences to IMGT reference sequences. For a sequence to be retained, a match of at least six nucleotides to both a V gene segment and a J gene segment was required. Rearrangements were classified as productive when the CDR3 lacked stop codons and remained in frame with V and J, and all other rearrangements were classified as non-productive. Following IMGT convention, CDR3 was defined as the stretch from the second conserved V-encoded cysteine to the conserved J-encoded phenylalanine. In an earlier analysis of 587 of the donors, sequences lacking an unambiguous match to a single V gene segment were excluded. In an earlier analysis of 587 of the donors, V segments were called functional above 56.7% productive rearrangements and were called segregating when the between-donor standard deviation exceeded 5%. A statistical classification framework was built to diagnose cytomegalovirus status from the catalog of TCR beta chain sequences. V and J gene assignment, in a later analysis, came from comparing TCR nucleotide sequences with IMGT/GENE-DB human TR gene sequences. Using the TCRdist pipeline, a later analysis assigned CDR3 sequences along with most-parsimonious VDJ recombination scenarios. In a later analysis, each TCR beta chain was defined by its CDR3 amino acid sequence together with its V-gene family, and reads lacking a unique V-gene family were excluded. In a later analysis, a few hundred highly shared, low-generation-probability nucleotide sequences were removed to address suspected cross-contamination and a sequencing artifact. In a later analysis, a clonal expansion index was calculated for each public chain from normalized within-repertoire ranks of inferred template counts. Generation probabilities in a later analysis came from a VDJ recombination model fitted to out-of-frame rearrangements, and those results were checked against IGoR. In a later analysis, TCR-TCR, TCR-HLA and TCR-CMV co-occurrence was scored with hypergeometric tests, and a repertoire-size bias correction was applied to TCR pairs. To estimate false discovery rates, a later analysis permuted the HLA or CMV assignments 20 times. A later analysis grouped co-occurring TCRs with DBSCAN, adding TCRdist sequence similarity when clustering within HLA-allele-positive subsets. Co-occurrence clustering excluded repertoires with fewer than 30,000 or more than 120,000 public chains, plus five with anomalous nucleotide sharing. Drawn from immuneACCESS, this table holds only the in-frame rearrangements with V and J called that TCRdb kept. Clones are partly lost; checked studies trace under half to an unresolved V gene and leave the rest unexplained. V, J and clone size derive from that table, while D and trimming were established from the DNA sequence. This sample gives 150,000 to 200,000 clones in total; 83% of them show up just once. Around 4.1% of the sample is in the top ten clones.

This receptor was taken from a man aged 45-65 years in good health and CMV-seropositive. The V and J genes are TRBV20-1 and TRBJ2-7, with the D segment identity uncertain. Material for sequencing was PBMCs. The nucleotide sequence reads as follows: TGCAGTGCCCTGAGGTCCTACGAGCAGTACTTC. It translates as CSALRSYEQYF.